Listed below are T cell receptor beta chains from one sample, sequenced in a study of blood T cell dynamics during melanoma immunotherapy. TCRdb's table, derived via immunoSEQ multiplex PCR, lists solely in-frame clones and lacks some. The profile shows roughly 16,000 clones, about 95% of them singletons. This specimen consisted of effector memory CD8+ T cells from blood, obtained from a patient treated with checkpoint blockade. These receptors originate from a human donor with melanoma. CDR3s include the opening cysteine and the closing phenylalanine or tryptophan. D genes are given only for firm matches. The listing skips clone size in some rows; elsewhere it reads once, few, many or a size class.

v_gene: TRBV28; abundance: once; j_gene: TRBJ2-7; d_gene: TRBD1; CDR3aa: CASSLRDRGFYEQYF; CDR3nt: TGTGCCAGCAGTTTAAGAGACAGGGGATTTTACGAGCAGTACTTC
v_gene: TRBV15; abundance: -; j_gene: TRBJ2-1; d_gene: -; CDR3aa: CATSGDTSTYNEQFF; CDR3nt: TGTGCCACCAGCGGGGACACCTCTACCTACAATGAGCAGTTCTTC
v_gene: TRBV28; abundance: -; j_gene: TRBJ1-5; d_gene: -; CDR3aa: CASSWRLTNQPQHF; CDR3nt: TGTGCCAGCAGTTGGCGGTTGACAAATCAGCCCCAGCATTTT
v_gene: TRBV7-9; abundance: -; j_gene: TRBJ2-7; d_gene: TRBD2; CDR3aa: CASSETLAGGTYEQYF; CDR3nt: TGTGCCAGCAGCGAGACACTAGCGGGGGGAACTTACGAGCAGTACTTC
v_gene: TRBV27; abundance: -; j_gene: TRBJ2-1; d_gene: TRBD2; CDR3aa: CASSQGTSGTYNEQFF; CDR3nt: TGTGCCAGCAGTCAAGGGACTAGCGGGACTTACAATGAGCAGTTCTTC
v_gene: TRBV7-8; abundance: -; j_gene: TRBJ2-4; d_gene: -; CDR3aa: CASSALQGALAKNIQYF; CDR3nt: TGTGCCAGCAGCGCGCTACAGGGTGCCCTAGCCAAAAACATTCAGTACTTC
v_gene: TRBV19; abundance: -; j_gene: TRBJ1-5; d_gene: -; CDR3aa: CASSFSGEPNQPQHF; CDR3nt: TGTGCCAGTAGTTTCTCAGGGGAACCCAATCAGCCCCAGCATTTT
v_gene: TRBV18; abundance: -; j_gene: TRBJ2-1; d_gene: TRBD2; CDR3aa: CASSPGSGTYSYNEQFF; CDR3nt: TGTGCCAGCTCACCAGGGAGCGGGACGTACTCCTACAATGAGCAGTTCTTC
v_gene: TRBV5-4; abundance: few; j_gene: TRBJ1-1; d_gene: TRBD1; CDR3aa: CASSQGGVNTEAFF; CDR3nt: TGTGCCAGCAGCCAAGGGGGCGTAAACACTGAAGCTTTCTTT
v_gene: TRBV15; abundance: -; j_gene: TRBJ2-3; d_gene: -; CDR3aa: CATSSRDRTDTQYF; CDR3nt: TGTGCCACCAGCAGCCGGGATCGGACAGATACGCAGTATTTT
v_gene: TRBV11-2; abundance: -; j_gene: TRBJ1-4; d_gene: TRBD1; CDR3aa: CASSLEGASNEKLFF; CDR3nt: TGTGCCAGCAGCCTTGAGGGGGCATCTAATGAAAAACTGTTTTTT
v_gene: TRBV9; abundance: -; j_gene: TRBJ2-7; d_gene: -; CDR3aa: CASAGSEQYF; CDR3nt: TGTGCCAGCGCAGGGTCCGAGCAGTACTTC
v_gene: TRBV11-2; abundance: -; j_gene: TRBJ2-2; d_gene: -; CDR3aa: CASSPRLGLMNTGELFF; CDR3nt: TGTGCCAGCAGCCCCAGGTTGGGACTCATGAACACCGGGGAGCTGTTTTTT
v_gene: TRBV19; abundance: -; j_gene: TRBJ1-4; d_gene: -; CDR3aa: CASSIRRTNEKLFF; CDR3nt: TGTGCCAGTAGTATACGCCGAACTAATGAAAAACTGTTTTTT
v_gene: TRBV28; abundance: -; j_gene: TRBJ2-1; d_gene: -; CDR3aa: CASSLGDSYNEQFF; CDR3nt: TGTGCCAGCAGTTTAGGCGACTCCTACAATGAGCAGTTCTTC
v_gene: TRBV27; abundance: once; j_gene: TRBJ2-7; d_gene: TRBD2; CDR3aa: CASSPRGLPYEQYF; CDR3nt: TGTGCCAGCAGTCCCCGGGGACTACCCTACGAGCAGTACTTC
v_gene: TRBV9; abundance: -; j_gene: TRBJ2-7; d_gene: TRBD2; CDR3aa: CASSDNVVVAGDYEQYF; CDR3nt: TGTGCCAGCAGCGACAACGTTGTGGTAGCGGGGGACTACGAGCAGTACTTC
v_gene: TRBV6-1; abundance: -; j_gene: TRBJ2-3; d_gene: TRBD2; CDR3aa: CASRLPGTSGRAQYF; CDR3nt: TGTGCCAGCAGGCTACCCGGGACTAGCGGGAGGGCGCAGTATTTT
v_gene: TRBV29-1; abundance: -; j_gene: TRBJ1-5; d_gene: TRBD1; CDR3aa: CSALTGDNNQPQHF; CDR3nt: TGCAGCGCCCTGACAGGGGATAACAATCAGCCCCAGCATTTT
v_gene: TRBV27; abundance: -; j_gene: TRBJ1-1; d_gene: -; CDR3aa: CASSLGSEPGTEAFF; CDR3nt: TGTGCCAGCAGTTTAGGATCCGAACCCGGCACTGAAGCTTTCTTT
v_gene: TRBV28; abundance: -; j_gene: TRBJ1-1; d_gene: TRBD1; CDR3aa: CASSLSFDRENTEAFF; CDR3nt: TGTGCCAGCAGTTTGTCGTTCGACAGGGAGAACACTGAAGCTTTCTTT
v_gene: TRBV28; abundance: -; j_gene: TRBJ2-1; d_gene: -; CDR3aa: CASSTENNEQFF; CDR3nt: TGTGCCAGCAGTACAGAGAACAATGAGCAGTTCTTC
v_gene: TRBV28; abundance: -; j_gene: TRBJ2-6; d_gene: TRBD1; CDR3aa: CASSPHRGRSLSGANVLTF; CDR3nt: TGTGCCAGCAGTCCGCACAGGGGGCGGTCGCTCTCTGGGGCCAACGTCCTGACTTTC
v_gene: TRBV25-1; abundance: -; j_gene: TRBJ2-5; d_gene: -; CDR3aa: CASSESKAVSETQYF; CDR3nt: TGTGCCAGCAGTGAATCGAAGGCCGTTTCGGAGACCCAGTACTTC
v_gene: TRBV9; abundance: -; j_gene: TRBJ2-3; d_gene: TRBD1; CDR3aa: CASSVGDRETDTQYF; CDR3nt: TGTGCCAGCAGCGTAGGAGACAGGGAGACAGATACGCAGTATTTT
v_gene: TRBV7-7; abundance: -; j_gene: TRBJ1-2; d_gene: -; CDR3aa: CASSLPRDYGYTF; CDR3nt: TGTGCTAGCAGCTTACCAAGGGACTATGGCTACACCTTC
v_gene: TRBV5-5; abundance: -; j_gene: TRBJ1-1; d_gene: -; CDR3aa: CASSSLYPNTEAFF; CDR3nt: TGTGCCAGCAGCTCCCTATATCCGAACACTGAAGCTTTCTTT
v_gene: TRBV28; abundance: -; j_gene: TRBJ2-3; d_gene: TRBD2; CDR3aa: CASSIGLAGGPDTQYF; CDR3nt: TGTGCCAGCAGTATTGGACTAGCGGGAGGGCCAGATACGCAGTATTTT
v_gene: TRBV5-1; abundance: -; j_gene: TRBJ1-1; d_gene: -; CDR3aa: CASSLGGGVTEAFF; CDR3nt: TGCGCCAGCAGCTTGGGTGGGGGGGTTACTGAAGCTTTCTTT
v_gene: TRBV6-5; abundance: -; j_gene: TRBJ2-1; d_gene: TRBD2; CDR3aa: CASSLAGRGFNEQFF; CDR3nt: TGTGCCAGCTCACTAGCGGGGAGAGGTTTCAATGAGCAGTTCTTC
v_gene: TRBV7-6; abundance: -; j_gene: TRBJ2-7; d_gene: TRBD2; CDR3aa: CASSLDPGGTFSYEQYF; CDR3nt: TGTGCCAGCAGCTTAGATCCGGGAGGGACCTTCTCCTACGAGCAGTACTTC
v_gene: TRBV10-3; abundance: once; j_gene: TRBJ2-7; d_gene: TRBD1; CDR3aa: CAIRTGSYEQYF; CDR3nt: TGTGCCATAAGGACAGGGTCCTACGAGCAGTACTTC
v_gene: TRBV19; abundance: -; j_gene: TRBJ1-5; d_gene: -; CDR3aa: CASSIAERHLISNQPQHF; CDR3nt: TGTGCCAGTAGTATCGCCGAAAGACACCTGATTAGCAATCAGCCCCAGCATTTT
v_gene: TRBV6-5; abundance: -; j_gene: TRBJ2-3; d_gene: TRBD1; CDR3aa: CASRGQLADTQYF; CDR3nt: TGTGCCAGCAGGGGACAGTTAGCAGATACGCAGTATTTT
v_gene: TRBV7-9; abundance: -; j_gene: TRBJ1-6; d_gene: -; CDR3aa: CASTLGWGNSPLHF; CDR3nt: TGTGCCAGCACCCTGGGGTGGGGAAATTCACCCCTCCACTTT
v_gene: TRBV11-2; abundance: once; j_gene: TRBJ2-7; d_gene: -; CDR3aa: CASRGRGAPYEQYF; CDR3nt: TGTGCCAGCAGGGGACGGGGGGCGCCCTACGAGCAGTACTTC
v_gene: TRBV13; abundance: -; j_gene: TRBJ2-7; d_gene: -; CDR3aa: CASSLDGTTSYEQYF; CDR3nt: TGTGCCAGCAGCTTAGATGGGACCACCTCCTACGAGCAGTACTTC
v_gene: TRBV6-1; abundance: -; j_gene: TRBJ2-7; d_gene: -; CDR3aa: CASSGIDSPLYEQYF; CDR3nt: TGTGCCAGCAGTGGGATAGACTCCCCGCTTTACGAGCAGTACTTC
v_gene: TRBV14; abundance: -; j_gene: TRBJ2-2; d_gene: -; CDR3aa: CASSQDQESTTGELFF; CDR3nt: TGTGCCAGCAGCCAAGATCAGGAATCTACCACCGGGGAGCTGTTTTTT
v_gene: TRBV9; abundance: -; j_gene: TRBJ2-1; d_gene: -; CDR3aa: CASSVSQGYNEQFF; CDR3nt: TGTGCCAGCAGCGTGAGCCAGGGTTACAATGAGCAGTTCTTC
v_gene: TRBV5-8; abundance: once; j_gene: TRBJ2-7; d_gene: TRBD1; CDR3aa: CASSFGGQGSYEQYF; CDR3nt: TGTGCCAGCAGCTTCGGGGGACAGGGCTCGTACGAGCAGTACTTC
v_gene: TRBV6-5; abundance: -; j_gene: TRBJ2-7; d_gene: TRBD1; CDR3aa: CASSYADREYEQYF; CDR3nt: TGTGCCAGCAGTTATGCGGACAGGGAATACGAGCAGTACTTC
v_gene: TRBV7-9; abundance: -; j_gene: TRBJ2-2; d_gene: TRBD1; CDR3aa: CASSLTDRSNTGELFF; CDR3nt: TGTGCCAGCAGCTTAACGGACAGGTCGAACACCGGGGAGCTGTTTTTT
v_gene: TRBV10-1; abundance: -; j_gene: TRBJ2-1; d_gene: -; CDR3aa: CASSKLLQEGEQFF; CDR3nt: TGCGCCAGCAGTAAACTATTACAGGAGGGTGAGCAGTTCTTC
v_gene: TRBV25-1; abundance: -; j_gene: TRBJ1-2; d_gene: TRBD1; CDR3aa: CASGGQGDYTF; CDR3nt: TGTGCCAGCGGGGGACAGGGAGACTACACCTTC
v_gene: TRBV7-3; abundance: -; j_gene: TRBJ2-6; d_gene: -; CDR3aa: CASSLSPWAPRDGPSGANVLTF; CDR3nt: TGTGCCAGCAGCTTAAGCCCCTGGGCCCCACGGGACGGGCCTTCTGGGGCCAACGTCCTGACTTTC
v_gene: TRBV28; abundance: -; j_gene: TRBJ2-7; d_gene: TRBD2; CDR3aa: CASRGLAGAYEQYF; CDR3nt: TGTGCCAGCAGGGGACTAGCGGGCGCCTACGAGCAGTACTTC